The clone carrying this T cell receptor (beta chain) occurred once. Its antigen is currently unknown. The source of the sample is a study of shared clonotypes between healthy human individuals. Study observations and caveats: Some clonotypes were shared by all four sorted-subset donors, while others were not shared. The non-shared ones had lower generation probabilities than the shared ones. Few donors limited the genetic and exposure-history diversity represented.

The CDR3 totals 17 residues. Trimming removed 3 bases from V and 0 bases from J, with 18 bases in between. CDR1 is LNHDA, CDR2 SQIVND, per germline (reference sequence). Here immunoSEQ multiplex PCR was the method, and the copy in TCRdb shows in-frame clones only, minus some. The table shows more than 2,000,000 clones, with approximately 93% occurring only once. The sample comprised naive CD4+ T cells from PBMCs. The subset was: CD45RA+ positively selected. This TCR came from a man in his late teens or twenties in good health. Some clones in this sample may be carry-over from other donors' samples. The V call is TRBV19, the J call TRBJ2-7, with D maybe TRBD2 (5 bases). In DNA form, the CDR3 reads TGTGCCAGTAGTATTGCATACGGGATCCTGAGCTCCTACGAGCAGTACTTC. Its protein product is CASSIAYGILSSYEQYF.